Listed below are T cell receptor beta chains from one sample, sequenced in a study of blood T cell repertoires in COVID-19. Generated by immunoSEQ multiplex PCR, the TCRdb table keeps only in-frame clones and is missing some. The sample records some 110,000 clones, less than 80% being singletons. Sequencing was done on a sample of peripheral blood. All receptors derive from a man aged 80 or over with COVID-19, enrolled during active disease. CDR3s include the opening cysteine and the closing phenylalanine or tryptophan. Size values are once, few and many counts, or a class for expanded clones, and some rows have none.

V gene | clone size | CDR3 protein
TRBV27 | few | CASSPSDWTGELFF
TRBV7-8 | few | CASSLEAQGIGNQPQHF
TRBV7-3 | . | CASSFQGAITEAFF
TRBV19 | . | CASSIRTGELFF
TRBV6-5 | . | CASSTGGRNTEAFF
TRBV4-1 | . | CASSQAPPGAGEGGAKNIQYF
TRBV28 | once | CASQLAGLSYEQYF
TRBV5-1 | few | CASSFGQDNEKLFF
TRBV24-1 | . | CATSDPGLAGENEQFF
TRBV9 | . | CASSEFQGAGTEAFF
TRBV18 | few | CASSPEMVTYGYTF
TRBV5-1 | . | CASSLGGQGLVDGLAGSGETQYF
TRBV5-1 | once | CASSQRGGASSGNTIYF
TRBV29-1 | . | CSVLSPGVEQFF
TRBV2 | . | CASSGGSGSVGEQFF
TRBV21-1 | . | CASRKQGQGYEQYF
TRBV5-3 | . | CARSLSGTSGLNTGELFF
TRBV6-2/TRBV6-3 | . | CASSWQGGQTQYF
TRBV5-1 | once | CASSLYDIRAENYGYTF
TRBV5-6 | few | CASSPRGLTNYGYTF
TRBV21-1 | . | CASSCPYSGGTYNEQFF
TRBV5-5 | . | CASTGTAGYGYTF
TRBV9 | few | CASSAHSAVNTGELFF
TRBV10-2 | once | CASSESQGSSNQPQHF
TRBV6-5 | . | CASSYSVGGTEAFF
TRBV28 | . | CASPASGTGAFGEAFF
TRBV28 | . | CASTLQGAGGNTIYF
TRBV28 | . | CASSSLTGGSSYEQYF
TRBV7-3 | . | CASSLTGQISGANVLTF
TRBV28 | . | CASSLRGYLSNQPQHF
TRBV5-6 | few | CASSMTVQETQYF
TRBV2 | . | CASSALLQETQYF
TRBV7-6 | few | CASSLAPWDNEQYF
TRBV30 | . | CAWMTGVSGNTIYF
TRBV10-3 | . | CAIGPGGYEQYF
TRBV30 | . | CALRQGYTEAFF